The 6 T cell receptor beta chains below were found in one sample sequenced in a study of T-cell reconstitution after alpha-beta-depleted transplantation in children. For TCRbeta, the library was prepared with unique molecular identifiers. One entry per CDR3 protein, called by TCRdb with MiXCR from the PCR reads. The top ten clones hold about 5% of a sample with approximately 800,000 distinct CDR3 sequences, about 16% of them seen once. The sample in question was PBMCs, mostly from graft donor cells, obtained 360 days after TCRalphabeta/CD19-depleted stem cell transplant. The receptors derive from a male patient under 18 who had a stem cell transplant for acute lymphoblastic leukemia, so the T cells may come from the graft donor.

Remarks on this clonotype: One junction end does not reproduce the germline sequence, and a read error may be involved. The gene calls are TRBV7-9 and TRBJ1-1, with D possibly being TRBD1 (6 bases). The CDR3 is made up of 17 amino acids. Germline CDR1 and CDR2: SEHNR and FQNEAQ (reference sequence). The CDR3 region is CASTLVPIRGSSTEAFF. The CDR3 DNA reads TGTGCCAGCACCTTAGTCCCAATTAGGGGGTCTTCGACTGAAGCTTTCTTT.

At least ten counts were recorded for this clonotype. V usage is TRBV13 and J usage is TRBJ2-3; 9 bases are shared with TRBD1. V was clipped by 8 bases and J by 3 bases; unmatched bases: 6. CDR3 size: 14 residues. CDR1 is PRHDT, CDR2 FYEKMQ, per germline (reference sequence). CDR3: CASGRQGDTDTQYF. As DNA, the CDR3 is TGTGCCAGCGGACGACAGGGGGATACAGATACGCAGTATTTT. Filled out from reference TRBV13 and TRBJ2-3, the complete variable domain reads AAGVIQSPRHLIKEKRETATLKCYPIPRHDTVYWYQQGPGQDPQFLISFYEKMQSDKGSIPDRFSAQQFSDYHSELNMSSLELGDSALYFCASGRQGDTDTQYFGPGTRLTVL.

The rearrangement uses TRBV6-1 and TRBJ2-7, with no clear D. V lost 2 bases to trimming and J lost 3 bases, with 8 bases between them. This CDR3 contains 13 residues. From germline, CDR1 is MNHNS and CDR2 SASEGT. The CDR3 loop is CASSEPTLYEQYF. The CDR3 DNA reads TGTGCCAGCAGTGAACCCACCCTCTACGAGCAGTACTTC.

This clonotype was seen many times. This CDR3 is CASSVGASGTYNEQFF. The CDR3 bases are TGTGCCAGCAGCGTAGGGGCTAGCGGGACCTACAATGAGCAGTTCTTC. This chain uses TRBV9 with TRBJ2-1, with 9 bases fitting TRBD2. Germline loops: CDR1 SGDLS, CDR2 YYNGEE. CDR3 size: 16 residues. V was clipped by 0 bases and J by 2 bases; unmatched bases: 3.

V gene TRBV5-1 combines with J gene TRBJ1-2; D remains unclear. This CDR3 is built from 15 residues. Germline V gives CDR1 SGHRS, CDR2 YFSETQ. Trimming shortened V by 1 base and J by 4 bases, and 14 bases separated the two germline ends. CDR3 sequence: CASSLSSPLGYGYTF. In DNA, the CDR3 is TGCGCCAGCAGCTTGTCCTCCCCCCTGGGCTATGGCTACACCTTC. Full variable domain (rest looked up from reference TRBV5-1 and TRBJ1-2): KAGVTQTPRYLIKTRGQQVTLSCSPISGHRSVSWYQQTPGQGLQFLFEYFSETQRNKGNFPGRFSGRQFSNSRSEMNVSTLELGDSALYLCASSLSSPLGYGYTFGSGTRLTVV.

This clonotype occurred a few times. The chain joins TRBV2 to TRBJ1-3; TRBD1 is a possible D gene (6 bases). V lost 6 bases to trimming and J lost 0 bases, with 15 bases between them. Per the germline V gene, CDR1 is SNHLY and CDR2 is FYNNEI. The CDR3 consists of 16 residues. The CDR3 loop reads CASSYGRGHSGNTIYF. CDR3 in DNA: TGTGCCAGCAGCTATGGACGGGGGCACTCTGGAAACACCATATATTTT.